This is a list of T cell receptor beta chains from one sample in a study of blood T cell repertoires in COVID-19. Data came from immunoSEQ multiplex PCR; TCRdb stores just in-frame clones and leaves some out. The sample shows 150,000 to 200,000 clones, roughly 83% of them seen only once. Sequencing was performed on PBMCs or T cells enriched from blood (not recorded which). Source of these receptors: a woman aged 55-69 years who had recovered from COVID-19. Each CDR3 is given with its conserved first and last residue. Fields, in order: clone size, CDR3 length, J gene, V gene, D gene, CDR3 DNA, CDR3 protein. D genes are given only for firm matches. Not every row has a clone size; where given, it reads once, few, many or a size class.

NA 14 TRBJ2-7 TRBV27 TRBD2 TGTGCCAGCAAACGGGGACTACAATACTACGAGCAGTACTTC CASKRGLQYYEQYF
NA 15 TRBJ2-5 TRBV27 TRBD2 TGTGCCAGCAGACCCCGGGGGGGTAAGGGGGAGACCCAGTACTTC CASRPRGGKGETQYF
NA 13 TRBJ2-1 TRBV20-1 TRBD2 TGCAGTGCTAGTGGAGCGGGAGTGGATGAGCAGTTCTTC CSASGAGVDEQFF
NA 12 TRBJ1-5 TRBV28 TRBD1 TGTGCCAGCAGTTTACCGGACAGGGGGAAGTCCTTT CASSLPDRGKSF
NA 13 TRBJ1-2 TRBV7-9 TRBD1 TGTGCCAGCAGCCAAACGACAGGGCGAGGCTACACCTTC CASSQTTGRGYTF
NA 16 TRBJ1-1 TRBV18 TRBD1 TGTGCCAGCTCGACAGGGGGCGAGGGTATGTACACTGAAGCTTTCTTT CASSTGGEGMYTEAFF
NA 15 TRBJ2-1 TRBV4-1 TRBD2 TGCGCCAGCAGCCAGGGACTAGCACGGTACAATGAGCAGTTCTTC CASSQGLARYNEQFF
NA 17 TRBJ1-2 TRBV4-1 NA TGCGCCAGCAGCCAAGAGGAGGTCGGGGGGTCGGTCTATGGCTACACCTTC CASSQEEVGGSVYGYTF
NA 14 TRBJ2-1 TRBV5-4 TRBD1 TGTGCCAGCAGGGGGGGACAGGGTGTGGGTGAGCAGTTCTTC CASRGGQGVGEQFF
NA 13 TRBJ1-4 TRBV10-1 NA TGCGCCAGCATGATAGGGGGACGAGAAAAACTGTTTTTT CASMIGGREKLFF
NA 13 TRBJ1-2 TRBV11-1 NA TGTGCCAGCAGCCAGACAGATAACTATGGCTACACCTTC CASSQTDNYGYTF
NA 15 TRBJ1-1 TRBV5-1 NA TGCGCCAGCAGCGGGGACACCGTAACCAACACTGAAGCTTTCTTT CASSGDTVTNTEAFF
NA 15 TRBJ2-3 TRBV11-3 NA TGTGCCAGCAGCTTCTCAGGGGTGAGCACAGATACGCAGTATTTT CASSFSGVSTDTQYF
NA 11 TRBJ2-5 TRBV6-5 NA TGTGCCAGCAGTCCAGGAGAGACCCAGTACTTC CASSPGETQYF
NA 14 TRBJ1-2 TRBV18 NA TGTGCCAGCTCACCAGGACGGGACTCGTATGGCTACACCTTC CASSPGRDSYGYTF
NA 13 TRBJ1-1 TRBV19 TRBD1 TGTGCCAGTATAACACGGGACAGTGCCGAAGCTTTCTTT CASITRDSAEAFF
NA 13 TRBJ2-3 TRBV30 NA TGTGCCTGGACCGAAACCCCCGGGAATACGCAGTATTTT CAWTETPGNTQYF
NA 14 TRBJ1-2 TRBV19 NA TGTGCCAGTAGTATTATTTTCGCGGGACGAGGCTACACCTTC CASSIIFAGRGYTF
NA 17 TRBJ1-1 TRBV19 TRBD1 TGTGCCAGTAGTTCTAGGGGGACAGGGCTTTTGAACACTGAAGCTTTCTTT CASSSRGTGLLNTEAFF
NA 15 TRBJ2-1 TRBV7-2 TRBD2 TGTGCCAGCAGCACCGGGACTAGCTCCTACAATGAGCAGTTCTTC CASSTGTSSYNEQFF
NA 14 TRBJ1-5 TRBV21-1 NA TGTGCCAGCAGCAGGGGAAGGAGGAGTCAGCCCCAGCATTTT CASSRGRRSQPQHF
few 16 TRBJ1-3 TRBV5-1 NA TGCGCCAGCAGCTTGGCCGGGACGGAGGGCCAGAACACCATATATTTT CASSLAGTEGQNTIYF
NA 15 TRBJ2-3 TRBV27 TRBD2 TGTGCCAGCAGTTCTAGCGGGGGGGTGCCAGATACGCAGTATTTT CASSSSGGVPDTQYF
NA 14 TRBJ2-6 TRBV30 NA TGTGCCTGGAGTCAGACTGGGGGGGCCAACGTCCTGACTTTC CAWSQTGGANVLTF
NA 15 TRBJ1-1 TRBV24-1 NA TGTGCCACCAGTGATTCCAGAGGCGGGAACACTGAAGCTTTCTTT CATSDSRGGNTEAFF
NA 17 TRBJ2-5 TRBV5-4 TRBD2 TGTGCCAGCAGCTTGGGCTCTAGCGGGGGGGCGTCAGAGACCCAGTACTTC CASSLGSSGGASETQYF
once 14 TRBJ2-1 TRBV5-1 TRBD2 TGCGCCAGCAGCACAAGCGGGGCGTACAATGAGCAGTTCTTC CASSTSGAYNEQFF
NA 17 TRBJ2-7 TRBV5-6 TRBD2 TGTGCCAGCAGCCCAGGACTAGCGGGCGACCAGACCTACGAGCAGTACTTC CASSPGLAGDQTYEQYF
NA 15 TRBJ2-3 TRBV3-1/TRBV3-2 NA TGTGCCAGCAGCCAAGCCCAGGGAAACACAGATACGCAGTATTTT CASSQAQGNTDTQYF
few 16 TRBJ1-2 TRBV7-9 TRBD1 TGTGCCAGCAGCTTACAGGGGGCAAGAGGGAACTATGGCTACACCTTC CASSLQGARGNYGYTF
NA 14 TRBJ1-6 TRBV7-9 TRBD1 TGTGCCAGCAGCTTTATGACAGGGGATTCACCCCTCCACTTT CASSFMTGDSPLHF
once 16 TRBJ1-5 TRBV7-2 NA TGTGCCAGCAGCTTAGATGGCAGGGGTTTATTTCAGCCCCAGCATTTT CASSLDGRGLFQPQHF
NA 14 TRBJ2-7 TRBV6-5 TRBD2 TGTGCCAGCAGTAAGGGACTAGTGTCCCACGAGCAGTACTTC CASSKGLVSHEQYF
NA 12 TRBJ2-1 TRBV7-9 NA TGTGCCAGCAGTTTCGTAGGGGATGAGCAGTTCTTC CASSFVGDEQFF
NA 15 TRBJ2-1 TRBV3-1/TRBV3-2 NA TGTGCCAGCAGCCAAGAGGTGAGATCCTACAATGAGCAGTTCTTC CASSQEVRSYNEQFF
NA 14 TRBJ1-1 TRBV7-2 TRBD1 TGTGCCAGCAGTTCATACAGGGGGCACGATGAAGCTTTCTTT CASSSYRGHDEAFF
NA 13 TRBJ1-1 TRBV7-9 NA TGTGCCAGCAGCTTAGTTGGCGGGGGCGAAGCTTTCTTT CASSLVGGGEAFF
NA 17 TRBJ2-1 TRBV3-1/TRBV3-2 NA TGTGCCAGCAGCCAGTTCGCTTCGAGCGATGGTCTCAATGAGCAGTTCTTC CASSQFASSDGLNEQFF
NA 12 TRBJ2-1 TRBV18 NA TGTGCCAGCTCCCAGGACTACAATGAGCAGTTCTTC CASSQDYNEQFF
NA 15 TRBJ2-7 TRBV9 NA TGTGCCAGCAGTCGTACACAACAGAGCTCCTACGAGCAGTACTTC CASSRTQQSSYEQYF
NA 12 TRBJ1-5 TRBV27 NA TGTGCCAGCAGTTTAGCGGGTCAGCCCCAGCATTTT CASSLAGQPQHF
once 14 TRBJ2-2 TRBV28 NA TGTGCCAGCAGGTACGGCGGGAACACCGGGGAGCTGTTTTTT CASRYGGNTGELFF
NA 15 TRBJ2-7 TRBV19 NA TGTGCCAGTAGTATGGGACTCCAAGAGGGGTACGAGCAGTACTTC CASSMGLQEGYEQYF
NA 11 TRBJ2-5 TRBV12-3/TRBV12-4 NA TGTGCCAGCAGTTACGGTGAGACCCAGTACTTC CASSYGETQYF
NA 14 TRBJ1-3 TRBV5-1 TRBD1 TGCGCCAGCAGCCCTGGGCAGGGGGTAAACACCATATATTTT CASSPGQGVNTIYF
NA 16 TRBJ2-3 TRBV9 NA TGTGCCAGCAGCGTAGGAGCAGGGGGGTCCACAGATACGCAGTATTTT CASSVGAGGSTDTQYF
few 13 TRBJ1-3 TRBV10-3 TRBD1 TGTGCCATCCGGGACAGCTCTGGAAACACCATATATTTT CAIRDSSGNTIYF
once 14 TRBJ2-5 TRBV5-1 NA TGCGCCAGCAGCCCAGGGGCCTGGGGAGAGACCCAGTACTTC CASSPGAWGETQYF
NA 13 TRBJ2-1 TRBV3-1/TRBV3-2 NA TGTGCCAGCAGCGCTGGACTAATCAATGAGCAGTTCTTC CASSAGLINEQFF
NA 15 TRBJ2-1 TRBV19 TRBD2 TGTGCCAGTAGCTTAGCGGGGGGGCCCCGGAATGAGCAGTTCTTC CASSLAGGPRNEQFF
once 17 TRBJ2-1 TRBV5-1 NA TGCGCCAGCAGCCCGGTGACCGCGGTAAGCTCCTACAATGAGCAGTTCTTC CASSPVTAVSSYNEQFF
NA 14 TRBJ2-3 TRBV5-1 NA TGCGCCAGCAGCCTCCGGCAGGGTGAAAGTATGCAGTATTTT CASSLRQGESMQYF
NA 15 TRBJ2-7 TRBV6-5 NA TGTGCCAGCAGTTACTCGTGGAAACAGACCTACGAGCAGTACTTC CASSYSWKQTYEQYF
NA 16 TRBJ1-3 TRBV18 TRBD1 TGTGCCAGCTCACCAGGGACAGCTCGAGTTGGAAACACCATATATTTT CASSPGTARVGNTIYF